These 2 T cell receptor beta chains originate from one sample sequenced in a study of blood T cell repertoires in COVID-19. Data came from immunoSEQ multiplex PCR; TCRdb stores just in-frame clones and leaves some out. Among 270,000 or so clones listed, about nine tenths were seen once. What was sequenced was PBMCs or T cells enriched from blood (not recorded which). The receptors shown here come from a woman in her thirties or forties with acute COVID-19.

This clone was counted once. The chain links TRBV6-5 to TRBJ1-4; D possibly corresponds to TRBD1 (5 bases). The CDR3 loop spans 14 amino acids. Trimming took 2 bases from V and 2 from J, leaving 6 bases between them. CDR1 and CDR2 (germline): MNHEY, SVGAGI. The CDR3 reads CASSYGGTNEKLFF. For the CDR3, the DNA is TGTGCCAGCAGTTACGGGGGGACTAATGAAAAACTGTTTTTT.

V and J are TRBV6-2 or TRBV6-3 and TRBJ2-4; 7 bases line up with TRBD2. Trimming took 7 bases from V and 1 from J; bases not matched to a gene: 7. Germline CDR1 reads MNHEY; CDR2 reads SVGEGT. The CDR3 covers 15 residues. The DNA of the CDR3 is TGTGCCAGCACCCCGGGGGGTACTGCCAAAAACATTCAGTACTTC. Amino acid sequence: CASTPGGTAKNIQYF.